The 15 T cell receptor beta chains given below trace back to one sample, sequenced in a study of blood T cell repertoires in COVID-19. The repertoire was sequenced with immunoSEQ multiplex PCR; TCRdb's copy has only in-frame clones and lacks some. This table holds 400,000 or so clones, approximately 90% found once. The sequencing sample was made of peripheral blood. The receptors here all came from a man younger than 35 with COVID-19, enrolled during active disease.

The CDR3 coding sequence is TGTGCCAGCAGCTCCTTTAGCGGGAGAGAGACCCAGTACTTC. Translating gives CASSSFSGRETQYF. This chain links TRBV7-9 with TRBJ2-5; TRBD2 agrees at 9 bases. The junction had 4 bases not matched to a gene; V was cut back by 4 bases and J by 4 bases. The CDR3 is 14 residues long. Per the germline V gene, CDR1 is SEHNR and CDR2 is FQNEAQ (reference sequence).

This clone has just one count. This chain uses TRBV29-1 with TRBJ1-1, with D perhaps matching TRBD1 (6 bases). CDR1 is SQVTM, CDR2 ANQGSEA, per germline. Trimming removed 0 bases from V and 4 bases from J, with 9 bases in between. The CDR3 sequence is 13 residues long. The CDR3 region is CSVEEQGGTEAFF. In DNA form, the CDR3 reads TGCAGCGTTGAAGAACAGGGCGGCACTGAAGCTTTCTTT.

The chain recombines TRBV27 with TRBJ2-7; 10 bases are shared with TRBD2. CDR1 is MNHEY and CDR2 is SMNVEV in the germline V gene (reference sequence). The V gene end was trimmed by 3 bases and the J gene end by 6 bases; junction bases not matched to a gene: 8. The CDR3 is 15 amino acids. The CDR3 region has the DNA TGTGCCAGCAGTTTCCTCAGCGGGAGGGCTGGCGAGCAGTACTTC. Protein: CASSFLSGRAGEQYF.

The chain carries TRBV2 and TRBJ2-5, with 10 bases identical to TRBD2. Germline trimming cut 4 bases from V and 0 bases from J; bases unmatched to any gene: 5. CDR3 length: 16 residues. CDR1 is SNHLY, CDR2 FYNNEI, per germline. The DNA of the CDR3 is TGTGCCAGCAGTGTTCTAGCGGGAGCGTACCAAGAGACCCAGTACTTC. Encoded protein: CASSVLAGAYQETQYF.

The J gene is TRBJ2-7, the V gene TRBV4-1, with D perhaps matching TRBD1 (5 bases). This CDR3 region has 16 residues. V lost 3 bases, J lost 4 bases, and 19 bases lay in between. CDR1 and CDR2 (germline): MGHRA, YSYEKL. The DNA for the CDR3 is TGCGCCAGCAGCCACCCAGGGCCTCAGGGATTTTACGAGCAGTACTTC. Its protein is CASSHPGPQGFYEQYF.

The J gene is TRBJ1-1, the V gene TRBV25-1, with D maybe TRBD1 (5 bases). The CDR3 consists of 15 residues. The germline V gene has CDR1 MGHDK and CDR2 SYGVNS. The V end lost 2 bases, the J end lost 5 bases, and 15 bases lay between the germline ends. The CDR3 region is CASSEVRGTGTEAFF. The CDR3 nucleotides read TGTGCCAGCAGTGAAGTCCGGGGGACTGGAACTGAAGCTTTCTTT.

V and J are TRBV24-1 and TRBJ2-3; 9 nucleotides align to TRBD1. Trimming removed 9 bases from V and 7 bases from J; junction bases left unmatched: 7. The length of the CDR3 is 13 residues. Germline values: CDR1 KGHDR, CDR2 SFDVKD. The CDR3 region has the DNA TGTGCCACCCGGACAGGGGAATCGAATACGCAGTATTTT. This sequence encodes CATRTGESNTQYF.

There are a few counts of this clone. The V call is TRBV9, the J call TRBJ2-2, with TRBD2 matching 9 bases. The ends lost 1 base at V and 6 bases at J; junction bases unmatched: 4. Germline V gives CDR1 SGDLS, CDR2 YYNGEE. The length of the CDR3 is 15 residues. The CDR3 DNA is TGTGCCAGCAGCGTAAGCGGGAGGATCGCCGGGGAGCTGTTTTTT. This sequence encodes CASSVSGRIAGELFF.

The J gene is TRBJ2-3, the V gene TRBV12-3 or TRBV12-4; D ambiguous. Trimming removed 3 bases from V and 8 bases from J, with 3 bases in between. The CDR3 runs 10 residues. For the CDR3, the DNA is TGTGCCAGCAGTTTGAGTACGCAGTATTTT. Translating gives CASSLSTQYF.

V gene TRBV2 combines with J gene TRBJ2-3, with 8 nucleotides matching TRBD2. The germline gives CDR1 SNHLY, CDR2 FYNNEI. The length of the CDR3 is 14 residues. V trimming: 8 bases; J trimming: 0 bases; junction bases outside the gene matches: 4. CDR3 coding DNA: TGTGCCAGCGGCGAGCGGGGGAGCACAGATACGCAGTATTTT. It yields the protein CASGERGSTDTQYF.

V usage is TRBV6-4 and J usage is TRBJ1-1, with D maybe TRBD1 (6 bases). The germline gives CDR1 MRHNA, CDR2 SNTAGT. The CDR3 length is 13 residues. Trimming removed 3 bases from V and 8 bases from J, with 13 bases in between. This CDR3 reads CASSEYQGYEAFF. For the CDR3, the DNA is TGTGCCAGCAGTGAATATCAGGGGTACGAAGCTTTCTTT.

The chain recombines TRBV3-1 (or the pseudogene TRBV3-2) with TRBJ1-4, with 9 bases matching TRBD1. CDR3 length: 15 residues. Per germline, CDR1 LGHDT and CDR2 YNNKEL (reference sequence). The V gene end was trimmed by 4 bases and the J gene end by 4 bases; junction bases not matched to a gene: 4. Here the CDR3 DNA reads TGTGCCAGCAGCCCGGGGACAGGGATTAATGAAAAACTGTTTTTT. It translates to CASSPGTGINEKLFF.

The genes are TRBV21-1 and TRBJ2-7; TRBD1 is taken as the D call from the table, unchecked against the DNA. TRBV21-1 is a recognized pseudogene. This CDR3 has 16 amino acids. CDR3 bases: TGTGCCAGCAGCAAAAGCCTCAGGGTTCGTGGATGCGAGCAGTACTTC. Encoded protein: CASSKSLRVRGCEQYF.

The chain has TRBV5-4 and TRBJ2-7; TRBD2 agrees at 16 bases. The germline CDR1 and CDR2 sequences are SGHNT and YYREEE (reference sequence). V was pared by 2 bases and J by 6 bases, with 8 bases of the junction left unmatched. The CDR3 extends over 17 amino acids. The CDR3 region is CASSLPGLAGGPGEQYF. DNA of the CDR3: TGTGCCAGCAGCTTACCGGGACTAGCGGGAGGGCCAGGCGAGCAGTACTTC. The whole variable domain, filled in from reference TRBV5-4 and TRBJ2-7, reads ETGVTQSPTHLIKTRGQQVTLRCSSQSGHNTVSWYQQALGQGPQFIFQYYREEENGRGNFPPRFSGLQFPNYSSELNVNALELDDSALYLCASSLPGLAGGPGEQYFGPGTRLTVT.

The chain combines TRBV25-1 with TRBJ2-1, with D possibly TRBD2 on 6 matching bases. The CDR3 extends over 15 amino acids. Germline V gene data show CDR1 as MGHDK and CDR2 as SYGVNS. Trimming pared 6 bases from V and 6 bases from J, leaving 18 bases between. Here the CDR3 reads CASSRPGGRGNEQFF. CDR3 nucleotides: TGTGCCAGCAGCCGGCCGGGTGGGCGGGGCAATGAGCAGTTCTTC.